One sample yielded the 17 T cell receptor beta chains listed below, sequenced in a study of Ad26.COV2.S vaccination and SARS-CoV-2 variants. Treatment defined: roughly 19 received Ad26.COV2.S at low or high dose, single or two shots; five or six received placebo; per-sample allocation not given. All samples were drawn on day 63, counting from the first vaccine or placebo injection. Clones were read by immunoSEQ multiplex PCR, and TCRdb kept only the in-frame ones, dropping some. Here the sample spans some 300,000 clones, 86% being singletons. Sample: peripheral blood, taken in a trial of Ad26.COV2.S vaccine versus placebo. These receptors were collected from a person aged 18-60 years who received the Ad26.COV2.S COVID-19 vaccine or a placebo.

The J gene is TRBJ2-5, the V gene TRBV3-1 (or the pseudogene TRBV3-2); possible D gene TRBD2, 6 bases. Germline CDR1 reads LGHDT; CDR2 reads YNNKEL (reference sequence). V was cut by 4 bases and J by 4 bases, with 13 bases left in between. This CDR3 is built from 14 residues. The CDR3 DNA is TGTGCCAGCAGCCTAGGACTGGGAGGAGAGACCCAGTACTTC. Translating gives CASSLGLGGETQYF.

The gene calls are TRBV2 and TRBJ2-7; D is ambiguous. The CDR3 is 12 residues long. Germline V gives CDR1 SNHLY, CDR2 FYNNEI. V lost 0 bases and J lost 7, with 7 bases in between. Here the CDR3 reads CASSEAPREQYF. The DNA of the CDR3 is TGTGCCAGCAGTGAAGCGCCTCGGGAGCAGTACTTC.

This chain joins TRBV7-2 and TRBJ2-7, with 10 bases fitting TRBD2. CDR1 is SGHTA and CDR2 is FQGNSA in the germline V gene. V was clipped by 2 bases and J by 0 bases; unmatched bases: 7. The CDR3 consists of 17 residues. The CDR3 sequence: CASSLIASGGNSYEQYF. The CDR3 DNA sequence: TGTGCCAGCAGCTTAATTGCTAGCGGGGGAAACTCCTACGAGCAGTACTTC.

DNA of the CDR3: TGTGCCTGGGGGACTAGCGGGGGGCAAGAGACCCAGTACTTC. Amino acid sequence: CAWGTSGGQETQYF. The V call is TRBV30, the J call TRBJ2-5, with 15 bases matching TRBD2. The CDR3 extends over 14 amino acids. V shed 5 bases and J 2 bases; nucleotides not matched to a gene: 0. CDR1 and CDR2 (germline): GTSNPN, SVGIG (reference sequence). Drawing the rest from reference TRBV30 and TRBJ2-5, the complete variable domain is SQTIHQWPATLVQPVGSPLSLECTVEGTSNPNLYWYRQAAGRGLQLLFYSVGIGQISSEVPQNLSASRPQDRQFILSSKKLLLSDSGFYLCAWGTSGGQETQYFGPGTRLLVL.

The gene calls are TRBV25-1 and TRBJ1-2, with D possibly matching TRBD1 (5 bases). Trimming pared 5 bases from V and 7 bases from J, leaving 14 bases between. There are 13 residues in the CDR3. Germline CDR1 reads MGHDK; CDR2 reads SYGVNS. The CDR3, as DNA: TGTGCCAGCAGTATTTCTGGGGGGAGTGGCTACACCTTC. Its protein is CASSISGGSGYTF.

V is TRBV30 and J is TRBJ2-3; D possibly corresponds to TRBD1 (5 bases). The V and J ends lost 4 bases and 2 bases respectively, with 13 bases between them. CDR3 size: 14 residues. Germline V gene data show CDR1 as GTSNPN and CDR2 as SVGIG (reference sequence). The CDR3, as DNA: TGTGCCTGGAATTCAGGGAAAAACACAGATACGCAGTATTTT. It yields the protein CAWNSGKNTDTQYF.

The rearrangement uses TRBV20-1 and TRBJ2-4; D call uncertain. The CDR3 extends over 11 amino acids. The germline CDR1 and CDR2 sequences are DFQATT and SNEGSKA (reference sequence). Trimming left V 4 bases short and J 4 bases short, with 5 bases between. CDR3 sequence (DNA): TGCAGTGCTATCGTGAAAAACATTCAGTACTTC. This translates into CSAIVKNIQYF.

This sequence joins TRBV6-1 and TRBJ1-2; D not certain. The CDR3 has 14 residues. Trimming removed 0 bases from V and 1 base from J, with 6 bases in between. Germline V CDR1 and CDR2: MNHNS, SASEGT. CDR3 in amino acids: CASSEAGSNYGYTF. In DNA, the CDR3 is TGTGCCAGCAGTGAAGCGGGCAGTAACTATGGCTACACCTTC.

The chain employs TRBV4-1 and TRBJ1-2; 8 nucleotides match TRBD1. Per germline, CDR1 MGHRA and CDR2 YSYEKL. With 4 bases clipped from V and 4 bases from J, the junction kept 8 bases outside the gene matches. The CDR3 has 15 amino acids. The CDR3 loop reads CASSPAGGGSYGYTF. CDR3 DNA: TGCGCCAGCAGCCCAGCAGGGGGCGGCTCCTATGGCTACACCTTC.

The chain carries TRBV2 and TRBJ2-7; a possible D gene is TRBD2 (6 bases). CDR1 and CDR2 from the germline V gene are SNHLY and FYNNEI. This CDR3 is built from 13 residues. Between the trimmed V and J ends, which lost 6 bases and 2 bases, there was a span of 11 bases. The CDR3 loop is CASRRGAPYEQYF. CDR3 DNA: TGTGCCAGCAGGCGCGGGGCCCCCTACGAGCAGTACTTC.

The rearrangement joins TRBV9 to TRBJ1-3; the D gene is possibly TRBD1 (6 bases). CDR3 length equals 14 residues. V lost 4 bases, J lost 1 base, and 9 bases lay in between. Germline loops: CDR1 SGDLS, CDR2 YYNGEE. The CDR3 sequence: CASSPTGSGNTIYF. For the CDR3, the DNA is TGTGCCAGCAGCCCAACAGGGTCTGGAAACACCATATATTTT.

This clone was seen just once. The CDR3 region is CASSLGGPGTGELFF. The DNA of the CDR3 is TGTGCCAGCAGCTTAGGGGGCCCAGGGACCGGGGAGCTGTTTTTT. The gene calls are TRBV7-2 and TRBJ2-2, with TRBD1 as a possible D gene (5 bases). The CDR3 is 15 amino acids. Trimming left V 1 base short and J 5 bases short, with 11 bases between. The germline gives CDR1 SGHTA, CDR2 FQGNSA.

The chain employs TRBV6-5 and TRBJ1-3, with 8 bases aligning to TRBD1. Germline CDR1 MNHEY, CDR2 SVGAGI. CDR3 length: 16 residues. V was pared by 2 bases and J by 2 bases, with 5 bases of the junction left unmatched. CDR3 nucleotides: TGTGCCAGCAGTTACACAGGGGGGTTCGCTGGAAACACCATATATTTT. Translating gives CASSYTGGFAGNTIYF.

The rearrangement links TRBV3-1 (or the pseudogene TRBV3-2) to TRBJ1-1; D is ambiguous. Trimming pared 3 bases from V and 0 bases from J, leaving 8 bases between. Germline V gene lookup returns CDR1 LGHDT and CDR2 YNNKEL (reference sequence). CDR3 size: 14 residues. CDR3 protein: CASSQGRMNTEAFF. As DNA, the CDR3 is TGTGCCAGCAGCCAGGGAAGGATGAACACTGAAGCTTTCTTT.

This sequence joins TRBV3-1 (or the pseudogene TRBV3-2) and TRBJ1-3, with TRBD1 as a possible D gene (5 bases). The CDR3 has 12 amino acids. The germline V gene encodes CDR1 LGHDT and CDR2 YNNKEL (reference sequence). V lost 7 bases and J 9 bases, leaving 13 bases between the germline ends. CDR3 nucleotide sequence: TGTGCCAGCATGGCCCGAAGGGGCACCATATATTTT. Residues: CASMARRGTIYF.

This clone has a single count. The chain uses TRBV5-4 and TRBJ2-3; D is perhaps TRBD1 (6 bases). The CDR3 has 13 residues. CDR1 is SGHNT and CDR2 is YYREEE in the germline V gene (reference sequence). V gave up 3 bases and J gave up 10 bases, with 15 bases separating them. In nucleotides, the CDR3 is TGTGCCAGCAGCTCCGGGTGGGGGCAGCCGCAGTATTTT. It specifies CASSSGWGQPQYF.

In its sample, this clone was seen a few times. This chain uses TRBV5-1 with TRBJ2-7, with 10 bases that match TRBD2. V dropped 4 bases and J dropped 3; count of bases not matched to a gene: 7. CDR3 length equals 15 residues. In germline, CDR1 is SGHRS, CDR2 YFSETQ. CDR3 sequence reads: CASSPRTSGLYEQYF. In DNA, the CDR3 is TGCGCCAGCAGCCCGCGGACTAGCGGCCTCTACGAGCAGTACTTC. The complete variable domain, with remaining parts taken from reference TRBV5-1 and TRBJ2-7, reads KAGVTQTPRYLIKTRGQQVTLSCSPISGHRSVSWYQQTPGQGLQFLFEYFSETQRNKGNFPGRFSGRQFSNSRSEMNVSTLELGDSALYLCASSPRTSGLYEQYFGPGTRLTVT.